These 10 T cell receptor beta chains share one sample of origin, sequenced in a study of OX40 agonist ivuxolimab in advanced cancers. Sequencing was performed with immunoSEQ multiplex PCR; in TCRdb, only in-frame clones are kept and a portion is missing. The repertoire includes tens of thousands of clones, approximately 90% of them detected once, and over 1.2% sits in the top ten. Sample: CD4+ or CD8+ T cells sorted from blood, taken in a trial of the OX40 agonist ivuxolimab. These TCRs come from an adult with an advanced solid tumor such as melanoma, head and neck, liver or kidney cancer.

This clone was detected once. V usage is TRBV23-1 and J usage is TRBJ2-7; D unresolved. TRBV23-1 is placed among ORFs of uncertain function. There are 9 residues in the CDR3. The germline V and J ends were trimmed by 10 bases and 8 bases, with 9 bases remaining between them. CDR3 loop: CAIVRKQYF. CDR3 nucleotide sequence: TGCGCCATCGTTCGGAAGCAGTACTTC.

V is TRBV29-1 and J is TRBJ2-3; D gene ambiguous. The germline CDR1 and CDR2 sequences are SQVTM and ANQGSEA. V was trimmed by 4 bases and J by 6 bases, leaving 5 bases between them. The CDR3 is 10 amino acids. The CDR3 sequence is CSVGEDTQYF. The CDR3 DNA reads as TGCAGCGTTGGCGAGGATACGCAGTATTTT.

The V gene is TRBV7-8, the J gene TRBJ1-1, with TRBD1 identical over 7 bases. The CDR3 runs 15 residues. Trimming at V came to 5 bases and at J to 4 bases, leaving 10 bases not matched to a gene. The germline CDR1 and CDR2 sequences are SGHVS and FQNEAQ. The DNA of the CDR3 is TGTGCCAGCAGCGTAAGGGGGCAGGGGATCACTGAAGCTTTCTTT. Protein product: CASSVRGQGITEAFF.

This chain uses TRBV2 with TRBJ2-3; 11 bases map to TRBD2. The J segment lost 5 bases and the V segment lost 6 bases, leaving 13 bases of the junction unmatched. The CDR3 length is 17 residues. Germline V CDR1 and CDR2: SNHLY, FYNNEI. CDR3: CASRRTQLAGEGDTQYF. The CDR3 DNA reads TGTGCCAGCAGGCGTACTCAACTAGCGGGAGAGGGAGATACGCAGTATTTT.

CDR3 nucleotide sequence: TGTGCCAGTATGGGAGGGCAGTCACCCCTCCACTTT. Protein product: CASMGGQSPLHF. The chain links TRBV19 to TRBJ1-6; D is uncertain. CDR3 length: 12 amino acids. Trimming took 7 bases from V and 10 from J, leaving 11 bases between them. Germline CDR1 and CDR2: LNHDA and SQIVND (reference sequence).

The CDR3 bases are TGCGCCAGCAGCCAAGATAAGATTTCTTACCTAGAGAACACCGGGGAGCTGTTTTTT. Protein: CASSQDKISYLENTGELFF. The chain carries TRBV4-1 and TRBJ2-2; D ambiguous. Trimming stripped 0 bases from V and 1 base from J, with 18 bases between. Germline V lookup: CDR1 MGHRA, CDR2 YSYEKL. The CDR3 extends over 19 amino acids.

This clone was found once. This chain's CDR3 is CASNPGGPDTGELFF. In DNA form, the CDR3 reads TGTGCCAGTAACCCGGGGGGGCCGGACACCGGGGAGCTGTTTTTT. J is TRBJ2-2 and V is TRBV19, with 8 bases matching TRBD2. The CDR3 has 15 residues. V lost 7 bases and J lost 3; bases outside the gene matches: 7. The germline V gene encodes CDR1 LNHDA and CDR2 SQIVND (reference sequence).

This chain joins TRBV5-4 and TRBJ2-1; 8 bases are shared with TRBD2. Per the germline V gene, CDR1 is SGHNT and CDR2 is YYREEE (reference sequence). The CDR3 is made up of 16 amino acids. V shed 1 base and J 5 bases; nucleotides not matched to a gene: 8. In nucleotides, the CDR3 is TGTGCCAGCAGCTTGCCCAGCGGGGGCCCCAACAATGAGCAGTTCTTC. It yields the protein CASSLPSGGPNNEQFF.

The chain couples TRBV6-6 to TRBJ2-2; 9 positions match TRBD1. Germline loops: CDR1 MNHNY, CDR2 SVGAGI (reference sequence). The CDR3 runs to 14 residues. V dropped 4 bases and J dropped 5; count of bases not matched to a gene: 2. The DNA of the CDR3 is TGTGCCAGCAGTTTTGACAGGGGGACCGGGGAGCTGTTTTTT. The encoded protein is CASSFDRGTGELFF.

About this clone: One junction end does not reproduce the germline sequence, and a read error may be involved. This chain connects TRBV19 to TRBJ2-1, with 14 bases lining up with TRBD2. The CDR3 consists of 20 residues. Germline-derived CDR1 and CDR2 are LNHDA and SQIVND (reference sequence). CDR3 amino acids: CASRIEGLAGGYGQFNEQFF. The CDR3 nucleotides read TGTGCCAGTAGAATAGAAGGACTAGCGGGGGGCTACGGCCAATTCAATGAGCAGTTCTTC.